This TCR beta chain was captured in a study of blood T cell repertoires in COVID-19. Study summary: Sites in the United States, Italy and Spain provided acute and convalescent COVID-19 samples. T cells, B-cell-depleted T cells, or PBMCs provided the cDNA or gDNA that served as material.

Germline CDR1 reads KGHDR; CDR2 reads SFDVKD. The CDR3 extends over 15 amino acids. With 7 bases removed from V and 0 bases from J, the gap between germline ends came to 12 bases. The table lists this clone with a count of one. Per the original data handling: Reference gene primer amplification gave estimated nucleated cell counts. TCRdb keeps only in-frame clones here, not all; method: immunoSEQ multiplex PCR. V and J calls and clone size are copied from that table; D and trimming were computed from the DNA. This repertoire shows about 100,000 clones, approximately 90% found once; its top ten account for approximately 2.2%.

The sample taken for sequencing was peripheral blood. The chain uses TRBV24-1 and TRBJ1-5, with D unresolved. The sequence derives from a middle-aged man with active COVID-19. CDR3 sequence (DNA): TGTGCCACCAGCCCGACTGCGAATAGCAATCAGCCCCAGCATTTT. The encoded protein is CATSPTANSNQPQHF.